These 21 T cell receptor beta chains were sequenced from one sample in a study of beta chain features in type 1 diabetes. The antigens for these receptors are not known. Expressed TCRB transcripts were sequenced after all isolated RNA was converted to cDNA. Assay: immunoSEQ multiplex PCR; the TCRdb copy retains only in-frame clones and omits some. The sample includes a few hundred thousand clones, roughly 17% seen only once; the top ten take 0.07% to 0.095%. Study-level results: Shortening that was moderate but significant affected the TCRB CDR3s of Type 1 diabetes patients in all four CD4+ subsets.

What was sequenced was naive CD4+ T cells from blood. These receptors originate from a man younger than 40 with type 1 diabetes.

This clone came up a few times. DNA for the CDR3: TGCGCCAGCAGCTCCCTCGAGGATTCCGATGAGCAGTTCTTC. Its protein is CASSSLEDSDEQFF. The chain carries TRBV5-1 and TRBJ2-1; D is uncertain. The V end was cut by 3 bases, the J end by 8 bases, with 15 bases between. This CDR3 has 14 residues. Germline values: CDR1 SGHRS, CDR2 YFSETQ.

DNA for the CDR3: TGTGCCAGCAGCTTAGCCTTTTCCCGTCAGTATTTT. Its protein product is CASSLAFSRQYF. The chain couples TRBV7-8 to TRBJ2-3; D gene ambiguous. V lost 0 bases, J lost 12 bases, and 10 bases lay in between. The CDR3 covers 12 residues. Germline V gene data show CDR1 as SGHVS and CDR2 as FQNEAQ.

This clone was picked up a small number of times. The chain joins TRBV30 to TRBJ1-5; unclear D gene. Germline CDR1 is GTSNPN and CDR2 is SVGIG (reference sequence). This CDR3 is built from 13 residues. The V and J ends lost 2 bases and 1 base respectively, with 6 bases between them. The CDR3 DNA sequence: TGTGCCTGGAGTTCGAGGAGCAATCAGCCCCAGCATTTT. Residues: CAWSSRSNQPQHF.

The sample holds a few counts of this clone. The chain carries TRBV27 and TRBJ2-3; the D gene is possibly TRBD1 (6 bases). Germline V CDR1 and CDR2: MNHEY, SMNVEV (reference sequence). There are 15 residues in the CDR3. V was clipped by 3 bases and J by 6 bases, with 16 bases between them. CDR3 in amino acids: CASSLGASQADTQYF. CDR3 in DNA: TGTGCCAGCAGTTTGGGGGCGTCGCAGGCGGATACGCAGTATTTT.

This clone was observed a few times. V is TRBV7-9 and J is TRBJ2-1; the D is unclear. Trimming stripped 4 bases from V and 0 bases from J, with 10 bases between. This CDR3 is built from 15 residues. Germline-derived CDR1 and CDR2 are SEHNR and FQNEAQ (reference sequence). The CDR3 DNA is TGTGCCAGCAGCTGGACCGCCAGCTCCTACAATGAGCAGTTCTTC. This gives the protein CASSWTASSYNEQFF.

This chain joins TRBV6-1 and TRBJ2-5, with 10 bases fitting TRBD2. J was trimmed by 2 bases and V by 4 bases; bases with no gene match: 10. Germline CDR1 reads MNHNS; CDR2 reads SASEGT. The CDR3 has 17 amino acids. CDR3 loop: CASSALLTSGSQETQYF. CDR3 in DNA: TGTGCCAGCAGTGCGCTATTGACTAGCGGGTCGCAAGAGACCCAGTACTTC.

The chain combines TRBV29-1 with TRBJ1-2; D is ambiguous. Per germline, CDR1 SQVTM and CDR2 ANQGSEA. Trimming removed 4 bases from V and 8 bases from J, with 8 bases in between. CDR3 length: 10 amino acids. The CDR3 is CSVASRGYTF. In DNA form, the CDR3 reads TGCAGCGTTGCGAGTCGCGGCTACACCTTC.

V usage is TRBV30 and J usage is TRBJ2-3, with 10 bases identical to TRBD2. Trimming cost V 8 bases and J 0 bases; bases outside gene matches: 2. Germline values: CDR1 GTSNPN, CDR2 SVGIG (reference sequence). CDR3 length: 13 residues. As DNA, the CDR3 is TGTGCCGGTAGCGGGAGGAGCACAGATACGCAGTATTTT. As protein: CAGSGRSTDTQYF.

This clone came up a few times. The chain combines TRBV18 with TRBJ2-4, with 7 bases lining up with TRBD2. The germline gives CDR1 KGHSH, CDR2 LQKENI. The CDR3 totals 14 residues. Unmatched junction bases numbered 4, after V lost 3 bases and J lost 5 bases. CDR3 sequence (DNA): TGTGCCAGCTCACCGACTGGGAGGGAAAACATTCAGTACTTC. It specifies CASSPTGRENIQYF.

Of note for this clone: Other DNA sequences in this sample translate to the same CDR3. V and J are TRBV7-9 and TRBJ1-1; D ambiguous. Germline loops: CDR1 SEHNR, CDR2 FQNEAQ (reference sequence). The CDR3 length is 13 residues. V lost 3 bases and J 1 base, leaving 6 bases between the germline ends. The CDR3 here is CASSLEGNTEAFF. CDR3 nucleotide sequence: TGTGCCAGCAGCTTGGAGGGGAACACTGAAGCTTTCTTT.

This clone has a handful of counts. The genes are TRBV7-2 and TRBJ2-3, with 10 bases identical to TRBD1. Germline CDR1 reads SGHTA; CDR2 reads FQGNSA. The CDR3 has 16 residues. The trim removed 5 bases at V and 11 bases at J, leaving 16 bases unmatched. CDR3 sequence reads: CASSPYPGTGDGEQYF. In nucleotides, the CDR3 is TGTGCCAGCAGCCCATATCCAGGGACAGGGGATGGTGAGCAGTATTTT.

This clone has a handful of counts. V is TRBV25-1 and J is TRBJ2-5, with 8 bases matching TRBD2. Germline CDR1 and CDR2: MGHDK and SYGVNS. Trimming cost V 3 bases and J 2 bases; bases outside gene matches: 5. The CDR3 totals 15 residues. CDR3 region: CASSDLSGTQETQYF. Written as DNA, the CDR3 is TGTGCCAGCAGTGACCTTAGCGGGACACAAGAGACCCAGTACTTC.

The CDR3 DNA reads TGTGCCTGGAGTTCGGGTCGGCCCCAGCATTTT. Amino acid sequence: CAWSSGRPQHF. The V and J genes are TRBV30 and TRBJ1-5; D gene ambiguous. The CDR3 is made up of 11 amino acids. Trimming shortened V by 2 bases and J by 9 bases, and 8 bases separated the two germline ends. CDR1 and CDR2 from the germline V gene are GTSNPN and SVGIG (reference sequence). Based on the CDR3 plus reference TRBV30 and TRBJ1-5, the full variable domain is SQTIHQWPATLVQPVGSPLSLECTVEGTSNPNLYWYRQAAGRGLQLLFYSVGIGQISSEVPQNLSASRPQDRQFILSSKKLLLSDSGFYLCAWSSGRPQHFGDGTRLSIL.

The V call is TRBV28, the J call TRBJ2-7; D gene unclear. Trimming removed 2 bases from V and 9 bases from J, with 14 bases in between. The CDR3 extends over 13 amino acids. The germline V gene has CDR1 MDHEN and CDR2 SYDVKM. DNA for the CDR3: TGTGCCAGCAGTTTAACATACAGCCCCGGGCAGTACTTC. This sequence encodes CASSLTYSPGQYF.

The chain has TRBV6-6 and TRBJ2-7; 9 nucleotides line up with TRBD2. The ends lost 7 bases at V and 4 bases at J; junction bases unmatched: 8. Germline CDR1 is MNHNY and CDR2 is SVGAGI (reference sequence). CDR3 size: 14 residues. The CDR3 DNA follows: TGTGCCAGCACGAAACTGGGACTAGCTTACGAGCAGTACTTC. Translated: CASTKLGLAYEQYF.

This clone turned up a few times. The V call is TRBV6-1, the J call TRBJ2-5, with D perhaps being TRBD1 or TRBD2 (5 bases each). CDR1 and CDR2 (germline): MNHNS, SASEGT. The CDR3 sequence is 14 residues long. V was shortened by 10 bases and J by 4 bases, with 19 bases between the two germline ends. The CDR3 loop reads CAISFSEGRETQYF. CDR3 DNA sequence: TGTGCCATCTCCTTTTCTGAGGGGAGAGAGACCCAGTACTTC.

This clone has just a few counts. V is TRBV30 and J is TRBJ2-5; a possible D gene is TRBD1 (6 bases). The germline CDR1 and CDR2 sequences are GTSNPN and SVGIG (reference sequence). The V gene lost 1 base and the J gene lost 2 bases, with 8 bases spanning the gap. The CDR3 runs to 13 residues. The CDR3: CAWSGTEQETQYF. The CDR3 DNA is TGTGCCTGGAGTGGGACAGAACAAGAGACCCAGTACTTC.

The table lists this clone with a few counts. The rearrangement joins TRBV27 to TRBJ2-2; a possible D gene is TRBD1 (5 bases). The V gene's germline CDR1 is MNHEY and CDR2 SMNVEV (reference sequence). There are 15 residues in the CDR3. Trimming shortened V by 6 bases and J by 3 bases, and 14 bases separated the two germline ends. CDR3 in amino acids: CASRVGQGDTGELFF. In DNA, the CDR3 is TGTGCCAGCAGGGTGGGGCAGGGTGACACCGGGGAGCTGTTTTTT.

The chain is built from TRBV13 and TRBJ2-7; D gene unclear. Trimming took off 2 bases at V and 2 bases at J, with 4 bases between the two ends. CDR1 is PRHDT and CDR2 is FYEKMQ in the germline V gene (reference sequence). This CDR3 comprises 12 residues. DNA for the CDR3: TGTGCCAGCAGCTTACTGGCCTACGAGCAGTACTTC. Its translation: CASSLLAYEQYF.

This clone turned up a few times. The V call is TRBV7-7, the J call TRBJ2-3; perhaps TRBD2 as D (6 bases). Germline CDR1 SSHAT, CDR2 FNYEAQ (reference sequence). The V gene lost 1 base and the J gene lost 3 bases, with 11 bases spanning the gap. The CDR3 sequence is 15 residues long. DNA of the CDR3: TGTGCCAGCAGCTTAGGGGGGGTCCGGACAGATACGCAGTATTTT. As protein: CASSLGGVRTDTQYF.

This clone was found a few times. Here the CDR3 reads CASSVAQAPGELFF. The CDR3 nucleotides read TGTGCCAGCAGCGTAGCTCAGGCGCCCGGGGAGCTGTTTTTT. V gene TRBV9 combines with J gene TRBJ2-2; unclear D gene. Germline V gene sequence: CDR1 SGDLS, CDR2 YYNGEE. Deletions cut 0 bases from V and 6 bases from J, with 9 bases between. There are 14 residues in the CDR3. The full variable domain, rest sourced from reference TRBV9 and TRBJ2-2, is DSGVTQTPKHLITATGQRVTLRCSPRSGDLSVYWYQQSLDQGLQFLIQYYNGEERAKGNILERFSAQQFPDLHSELNLSSLELGDSALYFCASSVAQAPGELFFGEGSRLTVL.